A selection of T cell receptor beta chains follows, all from one sample in a study of CD8+ T cells in alopecia areata. Assay used: immunoSEQ multiplex PCR; TCRdb lists only in-frame clones, some missing. The top ten clones hold about 3.3% of a sample with 110,000 or so clones, roughly three fifths of them seen once. The sample here was CD4+ T cells sorted from blood, taken at week 24, from a patient treated with tofacitinib. The source is a human donor with alopecia areata. Both conserved end residues are part of each CDR3. The D gene is left open where the match is weak. A clone size is listed for some rows: how often the clone was seen (once, few, many), or a class if it is expanded.

V gene,CDR3 length,J gene,clone size,D gene,CDR3 DNA,CDR3 protein
TRBV4-1,16,TRBJ2-7,-,TRBD1,TGCGCCAGCAGCCACCTACCGGGACAGGGCCCGTACGAGCAGTACTTC,CASSHLPGQGPYEQYF
TRBV18,11,TRBJ2-5,few,-,TGTGCCAGCTCACCAGGAGAGACCCAGTACTTC,CASSPGETQYF
TRBV10-3,12,TRBJ2-7,-,-,TGTGCCATCAGTGAGTCGAGTTACGAGCAGTACTTC,CAISESSYEQYF
TRBV30,14,TRBJ1-1,few,TRBD1,TGTGCCTGGAAAACGGGACAGCAGAACACTGAAGCTTTCTTT,CAWKTGQQNTEAFF
TRBV4-1,13,TRBJ2-7,few,-,TGCGCCAGCAGCCCCCTAATTTCCTACGAGCAGTACTTC,CASSPLISYEQYF
TRBV11-1,12,TRBJ1-1,-,-,TGTGCCAGCAGCTCCTCGGGACCAATAGCTTTCTTT,CASSSSGPIAFF
TRBV30,13,TRBJ1-1,few,-,TGTGCCTGGAGCCTGGACAGAACTACTGAAGCTTTCTTT,CAWSLDRTTEAFF
TRBV5-1,16,TRBJ1-1,-,-,TGCGCCAGCAGCTTGGGGCCCCTCCGGGGGCTCAGGGATTCTTTCTTT,CASSLGPLRGLRDSFF
TRBV29-1,14,TRBJ1-1,-,-,TGCAGCGTCCAACAACTCCAGGTGGACACTGAAGCTTTCTTC,CSVQQLQVDTEAFF
TRBV19,15,TRBJ2-1,-,-,TGTGCCAGTAGTATGAAGACAGGCTCGGGCAATGAGCAGTTCTTC,CASSMKTGSGNEQFF
TRBV9,13,TRBJ1-2,once,-,TGTGCCAGCAGCGTAGTCTTTAACTATGGCTACACCTTC,CASSVVFNYGYTF
TRBV9,15,TRBJ1-1,-,TRBD1,TGTGCCAGCAGCAAAAGGGGGCAGGCGAACACTGAAGCTTTCTTT,CASSKRGQANTEAFF
TRBV29-1,13,TRBJ1-1,-,-,TGCAGCGCCCCTGACAGAGTGAACACTGAAGCTTTCTTT,CSAPDRVNTEAFF
TRBV23-1,15,TRBJ1-6,-,-,TGCGTCCGGGACATGACCTCTCCCGATAATTCACCCCTCCACTTT,CVRDMTSPDNSPLHF
TRBV29-1,11,TRBJ2-1,-,-,TGCAGCGGCCGGGGGTACAATGAGCAGTTCTTC,CSGRGYNEQFF
TRBV5-6,14,TRBJ2-6,-,-,TGTGCCAGCAGCCTTTCCTCTGGGGCCAACGTCCTGACTTTC,CASSLSSGANVLTF
TRBV4-1,16,TRBJ1-5,-,TRBD1,TGCGCCAGCAGCCAAGAAGACAGGGTGAGCAATCAGCCCCAGCATTTT,CASSQEDRVSNQPQHF
TRBV7-2,17,TRBJ2-5,-,TRBD1,TGTGCCAGCAGCCCCCGGGGGGACAGGGGGCGCGAAGAGACCCAGTACTTC,CASSPRGDRGREETQYF
TRBV4-1,18,TRBJ2-4,few,TRBD2,TGCGCCAGCAGCCAAGACCCGACTAGCGGGGAAGCCAAAAACATTCAGTACTTC,CASSQDPTSGEAKNIQYF
TRBV6-6,15,TRBJ1-5,-,-,TGTGCCAGCACCGACGCAAGTTATAGCAATCAGCCCCAGCATTTT,CASTDASYSNQPQHF
TRBV15,14,TRBJ2-3,-,TRBD2,TGTGCCACCAGCTGGACTAGCGGTTCCACTTCGCAGTATTTT,CATSWTSGSTSQYF
TRBV7-2,12,TRBJ2-3,-,-,TGTGCCAGCAGCTCATCTCATGTCACGCAGTATTTT,CASSSSHVTQYF
TRBV9,15,TRBJ1-2,few,-,TGTGCCAGCAGCGGACGGGACGGAACTAACTATGGCTACACCTTC,CASSGRDGTNYGYTF
TRBV2,13,TRBJ2-5,few,TRBD1,TGTGCCAGCACTCGGACAGGCCAAGAGACCCAGTACTTC,CASTRTGQETQYF
TRBV5-1,14,TRBJ2-1,few,TRBD2,TGCGCCAGCAGCTTCGGACTAGCGGGCGATGAGCAGTTCTTC,CASSFGLAGDEQFF